This TCR beta chain was captured in a study of T cells in Graves' hyperthyroidism and ophthalmopathy. Study-wide results and caveats: A 13 V-J signature model discriminated ophthalmopathy versus stable hyperthyroidism. Appearing also in blood were most of the thyroid clonotypes expanded above 0.001.

V lost 3 bases to trimming and J lost 5 bases, with 12 bases between them. This CDR3 comprises 13 residues. The V gene's germline CDR1 is SGDLS and CDR2 YYNGEE. This clonotype was seen many times. Antigen specificity is unknown. Recently diagnosed hyperthyroidism of less than 2 months' duration affected patients aged 18 to 65. Exclusion criteria comprised uncontrolled infection, other autoimmune disease, pregnancy or lactation. Amplified regions were TCR beta CDR3 sequences from RNA transcripts. An initial round of RT-PCR targeting the TCR CDR3 relied on the HTBI primer set. Via MiXCR, TCRdb re-called the multiplex PCR reads, giving one row per CDR3 protein. Of about 560,000 distinct CDR3 sequences in the sample, approximately 16% were seen once.

The sequence was collected from a woman younger than 35 with Graves' hyperthyroidism. J is TRBJ2-7 and V is TRBV9, with D possibly matching TRBD1 (6 bases). Sequencing input: blood. The CDR3 DNA sequence: TGTGCCAGCAGCGGAACAGGGTGGGACGAGCAGTACTTC. Translation gives CASSGTGWDEQYF. Based on the CDR3 plus reference TRBV9 and TRBJ2-7, the full variable domain is DSGVTQTPKHLITATGQRVTLRCSPRSGDLSVYWYQQSLDQGLQFLIQYYNGEERAKGNILERFSAQQFPDLHSELNLSSLELGDSALYFCASSGTGWDEQYFGPGTRLTVT.